Following are 14 T cell receptor beta chains from one sample sequenced in a study of blood T cells in healthy people across ages. Then a second PCR, running roughly 7 to 12 cycles, was carried out with a sample-barcoded 5' primer and a J-beta primer mix. TCRdb processed the 5' RACE reads anew with MiXCR; each CDR3 protein has one entry. The table shows 900,000 to 950,000 distinct CDR3 sequences, with 25% to 30% occurring only once. This sample also appeared in a second study, on T cells of mothers and their children.

The sequencing input was blood. Receptor source: a woman aged 40 to 50 in good health.

This clonotype was observed at least ten times. Relative to the germline gene, one junction end is altered; a read error may explain this. The chain carries TRBV5-1 and TRBJ2-1; weak D call: TRBD2 (7 bases). Germline loops: CDR1 SGHRS, CDR2 YFSETQ. The length of the CDR3 is 15 residues. CDR3 coding DNA: TGTGCCAGCAGCTTAGGGGGGGCCTCCTACAATGAGCAGTTCTTC. Translating it yields CASSLGGASYNEQFF.

The chain employs TRBV12-3 or TRBV12-4 and TRBJ2-1; D is uncertain. Trimming pared 4 bases from V and 6 bases from J, leaving 10 bases between. This CDR3 has 13 amino acids. The CDR3: CASSWLAPNEQFF. CDR3 bases: TGTGCCAGCAGTTGGTTAGCCCCCAATGAGCAGTTCTTC.

The J gene is TRBJ2-3, the V gene TRBV5-5; 12 bases map to TRBD2. Germline V gene lookup returns CDR1 SGHKS and CDR2 YYEKEE (reference sequence). CDR3 length: 17 amino acids. Trimming cost V 7 bases and J 5 bases; bases outside gene matches: 14. As DNA, the CDR3 is TGTGCCAGCGGCCAGACTTCCGGACTAGCGGGGTTAGATACGCAGTATTTT. It specifies CASGQTSGLAGLDTQYF.

The chain has TRBV29-1 and TRBJ2-7; D remains unclear. The CDR3 runs to 11 residues. Per the germline V gene, CDR1 is SQVTM and CDR2 is ANQGSEA. V lost 7 bases and J lost 3, with 10 bases in between. CDR3 nucleotides: TGCAGCGCCTTTGTGGGCTACGAGCAGTACTTC. This codes for CSAFVGYEQYF.

This clonotype has ten or more counts. This rearrangement joins TRBV6-2 or TRBV6-3 to TRBJ2-7; possibly TRBD2 for D (6 bases). V shed 7 bases and J shed 1 base, with 17 bases lying between them. The CDR3 spans 15 residues. CDR1 MNHEY and CDR2 SVGEGT come from the germline V gene. The DNA of the CDR3 is TGTGCCAGCACCGCACTAGCAATGAGTTCCTACGAGCAGTACTTC. As protein: CASTALAMSSYEQYF.

The chain couples TRBV7-9 to TRBJ1-4; D gene unclear. In germline, CDR1 is SEHNR, CDR2 FQNEAQ (reference sequence). V dropped 3 bases and J dropped 8 bases, with 16 bases sitting between them. The CDR3 sequence is 15 residues long. The CDR3 bases are TGTGCCAGCAGCTTTGCAAGCGCCCCATCCGAAAAACTGTTTTTT. It codes for CASSFASAPSEKLFF.

This clonotype was seen only a few times. The rearrangement uses TRBV20-1 and TRBJ2-4, with 9 bases lining up with TRBD1. Germline trimming cut 4 bases from V and 13 bases from J; bases unmatched to any gene: 17. Germline V gene sequence: CDR1 DFQATT, CDR2 SNEGSKA (reference sequence). This CDR3 spans 15 amino acids. In nucleotides, the CDR3 is TGCAGTGCTATCGGCGACAGGGGGTCCACGGATGAGCAGTACTTC. The encoded protein is CSAIGDRGSTDEQYF.

This clonotype was recorded a few times. The V call is TRBV6-6, the J call TRBJ2-7; D may correspond to TRBD1 or TRBD2 (5 bases each). The CDR3 extends over 13 amino acids. In germline, CDR1 is MNHNY, CDR2 SVGAGI (reference sequence). V was clipped by 7 bases and J by 9 bases, with 19 bases between them. The CDR3 coding sequence is TGTGCCAGCAAGAGGACGCTCCGGGGCGGGCAGTACTTC. Residues: CASKRTLRGGQYF.

This clonotype was counted only a few times. The chain employs TRBV7-9 and TRBJ1-5; 7 bases agree with TRBD1. The CDR3 extends over 15 amino acids. CDR1 SEHNR and CDR2 FQNEAQ come from the germline V gene (reference sequence). Trimming removed 5 bases from V and 1 base from J; junction bases left unmatched: 5. CDR3 protein: CASSPETGSNQPQHF. In DNA form, the CDR3 reads TGTGCCAGCAGCCCAGAGACAGGGAGCAATCAGCCCCAGCATTTT.

This clonotype turned up a few times. The V and J genes are TRBV3-1 and TRBJ1-1, with a weak D call TRBD1 (5 bases). This CDR3 comprises 15 residues. The germline V and J ends were trimmed by 5 bases and 5 bases, with 18 bases remaining between them. Per germline, CDR1 LGHDT and CDR2 YNNKEL (reference sequence). The CDR3 loop is CASSSHQGILTEAFF. CDR3 bases: TGTGCCAGCAGCTCCCACCAGGGTATTCTGACTGAAGCTTTCTTT.

The rearrangement uses TRBV24-1 and TRBJ2-3; 9 positions match TRBD2. In germline, CDR1 is KGHDR, CDR2 SFDVKD. This CDR3 contains 17 residues. The V segment lost 2 bases and the J segment 2 bases; nucleotides outside the gene matches: 7. CDR3 sequence reads: CATSDSRTSGFTDTQYF. Written as DNA, the CDR3 is TGTGCCACCAGTGATTCCCGCACTAGCGGGTTCACAGATACGCAGTATTTT.

This clonotype has ten or more counts. The gene calls are TRBV6-2 or TRBV6-3 and TRBJ2-5, with 9 bases matching TRBD2. This CDR3 is 16 amino acids long. Trimming removed 2 bases from V and 4 bases from J; junction bases left unmatched: 8. From germline, CDR1 is MNHEY and CDR2 SVGEGT. The CDR3 here is CASSYEVAGDGETQYF. DNA of the CDR3: TGTGCCAGCAGTTACGAGGTAGCGGGGGACGGAGAGACCCAGTACTTC.

The CDR3 is CSASSPYSYEQYF. The CDR3 DNA is TGCAGCGCTAGTTCCCCGTACTCCTACGAGCAGTACTTC. The genes are TRBV29-1 and TRBJ2-7; unclear D gene. CDR3 length: 13 amino acids. Trimming cost V 7 bases and J 0 bases, with 13 bases left between them. Germline CDR1 SQVTM, CDR2 ANQGSEA.

This clonotype was counted ten times or more. The rearrangement links TRBV5-5 to TRBJ2-5, with no clear D. The CDR3 runs to 12 residues. V was pared by 1 base and J by 5 bases, with 6 bases between. Germline CDR1 reads SGHKS; CDR2 reads YYEKEE (reference sequence). The CDR3 spells CASSLMGETQYF. As DNA, the CDR3 is TGTGCCAGCAGCTTGATGGGGGAGACCCAGTACTTC.